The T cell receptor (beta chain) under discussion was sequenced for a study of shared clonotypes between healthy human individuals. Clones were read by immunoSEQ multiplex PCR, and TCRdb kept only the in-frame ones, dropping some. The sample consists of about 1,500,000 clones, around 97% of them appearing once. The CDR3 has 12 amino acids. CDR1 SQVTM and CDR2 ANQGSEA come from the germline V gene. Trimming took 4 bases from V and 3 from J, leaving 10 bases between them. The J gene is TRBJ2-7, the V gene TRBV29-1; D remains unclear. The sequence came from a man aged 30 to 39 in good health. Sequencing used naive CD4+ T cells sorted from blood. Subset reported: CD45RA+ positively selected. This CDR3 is CSVAETFYEQYF. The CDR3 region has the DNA TGCAGCGTTGCCGAAACATTCTACGAGCAGTACTTC.